The source of this T cell receptor beta chain is a study of T-cell memory formation after mild COVID-19. Regarding the study as a whole: Contracting clones from day 15 to 85 had balanced CD4/CD8; later expanders favoured CD4+. Some SARS-CoV-2-responding clones were already detected in memory before infection.

Each CDR3 protein gets one entry after TCRdb re-called the 5' RACE reads with MiXCR. The repertoire holds roughly 450,000 distinct CDR3 sequences, with roughly 20% as singletons. J gave up 4 bases and V 6 bases, and 6 bases lay outside the gene matches. In germline, CDR1 is KGHSH, CDR2 LQKENI. The CDR3 covers 14 residues. Only a few counts were recorded for this clonotype. As yet, its antigen is unknown. The sequencing input was PBMCs or a T cell subset sorted from them (not recorded which). The chain joins TRBV18 to TRBJ1-1, with 9 bases matching TRBD1. This clonotype was sampled from an adult woman who had mild COVID-19 (a few samples of this study predate the infection). Cell type and time point are not known. CDR3: CASSAQGAGTEAFF. CDR3 DNA sequence: TGTGCCAGCTCCGCACAGGGGGCAGGCACTGAAGCTTTCTTT.